These T cell receptor beta chains were read from a single sample in a study of T cell clonotyping in hematopoietic cell transplantation. The method was immunoSEQ multiplex PCR; TCRdb's version includes in-frame clones alone and lacks a portion of them. Of 15,000 or so clones in the sample, approximately 83% were seen once. Sequenced: peripheral blood mononuclear cells. These receptors originate from a woman between 40 and 50 years old in good health. Some clones in this sample may be carry-over from other donors' samples. Both conserved end residues are trimmed from each CDR3. Each record gives: V gene, J gene, CDR3 protein.

TRBV6-1	TRBJ2-7	ASRGDYSGYEQY
TRBV29-1	TRBJ2-5	SAMGQGARETQY
TRBV27	TRBJ2-5	ASSFSSGRSETQY
TRBV18	TRBJ2-7	ASSSPGQGSYEQY
TRBV5-1	TRBJ2-1	ASSWTSAYNEQF
TRBV7-2	TRBJ1-3	ASSRQGTGNTIY
TRBV30	TRBJ2-1	AWKPGRLARNNEQF
TRBV11-3	TRBJ2-3	ASSLGQGGHNTQY
TRBV7-9	TRBJ2-7	ASSFSMRDRVYEQY
TRBV11-2	TRBJ2-5	ASSLEAGKAGVETQY
TRBV14	TRBJ1-1	ASSQGAGGIGTEAF
TRBV2	TRBJ2-1	ASSGIGTRQNNEQF
TRBV4-3	TRBJ2-7	ASSQGRTGSYEQY
TRBV7-8	TRBJ1-2	ASSVLGQGAGGYT
TRBV30	TRBJ2-7	ALEGQGQHEQY
TRBV25-1	TRBJ2-5	ASSPRVTQETQY
TRBV6-5	TRBJ1-2	ASSAPRGYT
TRBV5-1	TRBJ1-1	ASSVTGEMNTEAF
TRBV5-4	TRBJ2-5	ASSLGGTNQETQY
TRBV14	.	ASSQGRGQGAYEQY
TRBV28	TRBJ1-2	ASSLFLQVRGPLNYGYT